A single sample gave rise to the 9 T cell receptor beta chains below, sequenced in a study of T-cell memory formation after mild COVID-19. MiXCR, run by TCRdb on the 5' RACE reads, gives a single entry per CDR3 protein. The sample records under 450,000 distinct CDR3 sequences, approximately 22% being singletons. Material: PBMCs or a T cell subset sorted from them (not recorded which). The receptors come from a young man who had mild COVID-19 (a few samples of this study predate the infection). Cell type and time point are not known.

The V gene is TRBV15, the J gene TRBJ2-3; D uncertain. Trimming cost V 0 bases and J 6 bases, with 10 bases left between them. The CDR3 runs 14 residues. Germline V gene lookup returns CDR1 LNHNV and CDR2 YYDKDF (reference sequence). The CDR3 here is CATSRDKLSDTQYF. CDR3 DNA: TGTGCCACCAGCAGAGATAAGTTATCCGATACGCAGTATTTT.

The chain joins TRBV20-1 to TRBJ2-1, with D possibly being TRBD2 (6 bases). This CDR3 region has 13 residues. Deletions cut 8 bases from V and 9 bases from J, with 20 bases between. Germline lookup yields CDR1 DFQATT and CDR2 SNEGSKA (reference sequence). CDR3 DNA: TGCAGTTCTACTAGCCCAGTCAGCGGTGAGCAGTTCTTC. This codes for CSSTSPVSGEQFF.

There are a few counts of this clonotype. The chain combines TRBV4-3 with TRBJ2-6; no reliable D call. CDR1 and CDR2 from the germline V gene are LGHNA and YSLEER. There are 16 residues in the CDR3. V was pared by 0 bases and J by 0 bases, with 6 bases between. As DNA, the CDR3 is TGCGCCAGCAGCCAAGATGGAAGCTCTGGGGCCAACGTCCTGACTTTC. Amino acid sequence: CASSQDGSSGANVLTF.

The chain couples TRBV4-1 to TRBJ2-5; 9 nucleotides match TRBD1. V shed 3 bases and J 1 base; nucleotides not matched to a gene: 6. The CDR3 totals 16 residues. CDR1 MGHRA and CDR2 YSYEKL come from the germline V gene. CDR3 sequence reads: CASSQLDRGFQETQYF. CDR3 sequence (DNA): TGCGCCAGCAGCCAGTTGGACAGGGGATTCCAAGAGACCCAGTACTTC.

This clonotype was found a few times. V and J are TRBV3-1 and TRBJ1-1; TRBD1 is a possible D gene (6 bases). Germline values: CDR1 LGHDT, CDR2 YNNKEL (reference sequence). The CDR3 has 14 amino acids. Between the trimmed V and J ends, which lost 4 bases and 6 bases, there was a span of 15 bases. This CDR3 is CASSREYRDAEAFF. Written as DNA, the CDR3 is TGTGCCAGCAGCCGAGAATACAGGGACGCTGAAGCTTTCTTT.

This clonotype came up a few times. The chain joins TRBV7-9 to TRBJ1-1; D is uncertain. The CDR3 length is 14 residues. V was shortened by 4 bases and J by 10 bases, with 19 bases between the two germline ends. Germline V gene lookup returns CDR1 SEHNR and CDR2 FQNEAQ (reference sequence). The CDR3 nucleotides read TGTGCCAGCAGCTCCGCCGGGATGAGGGTGGTAGCTTTCTTT. This encodes CASSSAGMRVVAFF.

There are a few counts of this clonotype. The chain uses TRBV6-1 and TRBJ2-5; the D call may be TRBD1 or TRBD2 (6 bases each). CDR1 MNHNS and CDR2 SASEGT come from the germline V gene. Trimming shortened V by 7 bases and J by 3 bases, and 12 bases separated the two germline ends. The CDR3 is 13 residues long. As DNA, the CDR3 is TGTGCCAGCAAGGCGGGACAAGAAGAGACCCAGTACTTC. It translates to CASKAGQEETQYF.

The sample holds a few counts of this clonotype. The rearrangement joins TRBV20-1 to TRBJ1-1; no reliable D call. V was shortened by 0 bases and J by 10 bases, with 18 bases between the two germline ends. The CDR3 is 14 amino acids. Germline V lookup: CDR1 DFQATT, CDR2 SNEGSKA (reference sequence). The CDR3 loop reads CSAREVHKALGAFF. CDR3 DNA: TGCAGTGCTAGAGAGGTCCACAAAGCACTGGGAGCTTTCTTT.

This clonotype has at least ten counts. The chain couples TRBV20-1 to TRBJ2-1, with 12 bases identical to TRBD2. V dropped 2 bases and J dropped 6; count of bases not matched to a gene: 5. This CDR3 spans 15 amino acids. Germline assignment: CDR1 DFQATT and CDR2 SNEGSKA (reference sequence). The CDR3 sequence: CSARRTSGVANEQFF. Here the CDR3 DNA reads TGCAGTGCTAGAAGGACTAGCGGGGTGGCCAATGAGCAGTTCTTC.